Listed below are T cell receptor beta chains from one sample, sequenced in a study of blood T cell repertoires in COVID-19. Method: immunoSEQ multiplex PCR; TCRdb's copy keeps in-frame clones and lacks some. This table has 240,000 or so clones, 70% to 90% appearing once. The material sequenced was peripheral blood. These receptors originate from a young woman with acute or convalescent COVID-19. Both conserved end residues are part of each CDR3. D genes are given only for firm matches. A clone size is listed for some rows: how often the clone was seen (once, few, many), or a class if it is expanded.

V gene	clone size	J gene	D gene	CDR3 DNA	CDR3 protein
TRBV6-5	-	TRBJ1-3	TRBD1	TGTGCCAGCAGCAGGATACAGGGGTCTGGAAACACCATATATTTT	CASSRIQGSGNTIYF
TRBV7-2	-	TRBJ2-2	TRBD1	TGTGCCAGCAGCTTAGCCGGACAGGGGACCGGGGAGCTGTTTTTT	CASSLAGQGTGELFF
TRBV20-1	-	TRBJ2-5	-	TGCAGTGCTAGTTCTGCGGGAAGGGGAGAGACCCAGTACTTC	CSASSAGRGETQYF
TRBV19	-	TRBJ1-2	-	TGTGCCAGTAGTGGAGGACCCTATGGCTACACCTTC	CASSGGPYGYTF
TRBV9	many	TRBJ2-7	-	TGTGCCAGCAGCGATGGACAGTTCTACGAGCAGTACTTC	CASSDGQFYEQYF
TRBV30	-	TRBJ2-1	-	TGTGCCTGGAGACTGGTTGAGCAGTTCTTC	CAWRLVEQFF
TRBV28	-	TRBJ2-5	-	TGTGCCAGCAGTTTATACAGGGAGACCCAGTACTTC	CASSLYRETQYF
TRBV6-1	-	TRBJ2-7	TRBD1	TGTGCCAGCAGTGAAGATTCGACAGGGGGCTACGAGCAGTACTTC	CASSEDSTGGYEQYF
TRBV5-6	once	TRBJ1-6	-	TGTGCCAGCAGCCAACAACAGGGTGCGACCTATAATTCACCCCTCCACTTT	CASSQQQGATYNSPLHF
TRBV19	-	TRBJ2-7	TRBD2	TGTGCCAGTAGTATGAAACGGGAGGGCGAGCAGTACTTC	CASSMKREGEQYF
TRBV7-9	-	TRBJ2-3	-	TGTGCCAGCAGCTACCCAGGGGCGGATACGCAGTATTTT	CASSYPGADTQYF
TRBV18	-	TRBJ2-7	-	TGTGCCAGCTCACCACCTTCGGGAGCTGGCTCCTACGAGCAGTACTTC	CASSPPSGAGSYEQYF
TRBV5-1	-	TRBJ2-7	-	TGCGCCAGCAGCTTGGCACAGGGCCGTGGCGAGCAGTACTTC	CASSLAQGRGEQYF
TRBV18	-	TRBJ2-7	-	TGTGCCAGCTCACTTGGACTGGTCTACGAGCAGTACTTC	CASSLGLVYEQYF
TRBV21-1	-	TRBJ1-6	-	TGTGCCAGCAACCCCCTCCTGGACAGACCTCGATTAAATAATTCACCCCTCCACTTT	CASNPLLDRPRLNNSPLHF